This T cell receptor (beta chain) comes out of a study of blood T cell repertoires in COVID-19. Study-level background: Sites in the United States, Italy and Spain provided acute and convalescent COVID-19 samples. T cells, B-cell-depleted T cells, or PBMCs provided the cDNA or gDNA that served as material.

This CDR3 comprises 15 residues. Germline CDR1 MDHEN, CDR2 SYDVKM. Germline trimming cut 8 bases from V and 6 bases from J; bases unmatched to any gene: 16. Authors' analysis steps: Using reference gene primer amplification, nucleated cell counts were estimated. Clones were sequenced by immunoSEQ multiplex PCR, and TCRdb holds only the in-frame ones, with some missing. V, J and clone size derive from that table, while D and trimming were established from the DNA sequence. Among roughly 260,000 clones listed, roughly 90% were seen once. Sequences were obtained from peripheral blood. The V gene is TRBV28, the J gene TRBJ2-7; 7 nucleotides align to TRBD2. The sequence derives from a middle-aged woman who had recovered from COVID-19. The CDR3 region is CASCVRGVLGREQYF. The CDR3 bases are TGTGCCAGCTGTGTCCGGGGGGTTCTCGGGCGCGAGCAGTACTTC.